This entry features one TCR beta chain sequence. The data were produced by immunoSEQ multiplex PCR, yet TCRdb's version contains in-frame clones alone and is incomplete. The data contain around 85,000 clones, 85% to 90% of them singletons. The sample belongs to a study of control samples from healthy donors and cancer patients. The CDR3 extends over 15 amino acids. Germline assignment: CDR1 LGHDT and CDR2 YNNKEL (reference sequence). V shed 4 bases, J shed 8 bases, and the junction held 12 bases outside the gene matches. The specimen was blood. The sequence came from a woman aged 55-70 years in good health. J is TRBJ1-2 and V is TRBV3-1 (or the pseudogene TRBV3-2), with 8 positions matching TRBD1. DNA of the CDR3: TGTGCCAGCAGCCCTTCCTGGGGACAGGCGAGGGGCTACACCTTC. Its translation is CASSPSWGQARGYTF.